The TCR beta chain under discussion was sequenced for a study of molecular identifiers for immune sequencing clone quantification. Germline trimming cut 0 bases from V and 2 bases from J; bases unmatched to any gene: 5. The CDR3 loop spans 15 amino acids. Germline V gives CDR1 DFQATT, CDR2 SNEGSKA (reference sequence). TCRdb passed the PCR reads through MiXCR, listing each CDR3 protein once. Counted here are about 510,000 distinct CDR3 sequences, less than 30% occurring once; the ten biggest clones make up roughly 0.79%. Sequences were obtained from naive CD8+ T cells from blood, with Jurkat cell RNA spiked in. Subset: FACS-sorted CD8+CD4-CCR7+CD45RA+ naive T cells. The receptor was isolated from a human donor in good health. Some libraries in this study had Jurkat cell RNA spiked in. The genes are TRBV20-1 and TRBJ2-7; TRBD1 aligns across 9 bases. The CDR3, as DNA: TGCAGTGCTAGAGATAGGGACAGGGCCCCCTACGAGCAGTACTTC. Translating gives CSARDRDRAPYEQYF.